The rows below give T cell receptor beta chains drawn from one sample of a study of early T cells in non-severe SARS-CoV-2 infection. TCRdb itself ran the 5' RACE reads through MiXCR, one entry per CDR3 protein. The table shows approximately 73,000 distinct CDR3 sequences, with approximately 10% occurring only once. Material: whole blood. Every receptor here comes from an adult who was a healthcare worker with PCR-confirmed SARS-CoV-2 infection or an uninfected control (not recorded which). CDR3s include the opening cysteine and the closing phenylalanine or tryptophan. Each record gives: clone size, J gene, D gene, V gene, CDR3 protein, CDR3 DNA. The D gene is left open where the match is weak. Not all rows give a size; the values are once, few, many and, for expanded clones, a class.

>.|TRBJ1-3|.|TRBV5-4
CASSRTSANTIYF
TGTGCCAGCAGCAGGACGTCAGCAAACACCATATATTTT
>few|TRBJ2-3|.|TRBV30
CAWSGLTARRVDTQYF
TGTGCCTGGAGTGGGTTGACAGCGAGAAGGGTAGATACGCAGTATTTT
>.|TRBJ2-7|.|TRBV6-2/TRBV6-3
CASSYIGTLSYEQYF
TGTGCCAGCAGTTACATTGGGACTCTCTCCTACGAGCAGTACTTC
>many|TRBJ2-5|TRBD2|TRBV20-1
CSAGTSSQETQYF
TGCAGTGCCGGGACTAGCAGTCAAGAGACCCAGTACTTC
>many|TRBJ2-3|.|TRBV19
CATAGAAWDTQYF
TGTGCCACGGCGGGCGCCGCTTGGGATACGCAGTATTTT
>few|TRBJ2-7|TRBD1|TRBV7-8
CASSLDRGPHEQYF
TGTGCCAGCAGCTTAGACAGGGGGCCCCACGAGCAGTACTTC
>many|TRBJ2-1|.|TRBV10-1
CASGGYSYNEQFF
TGCGCCAGCGGGGGATACTCCTACAATGAGCAGTTCTTC
>.|TRBJ1-5|.|TRBV19
CASRTTGGRRPQHF
TGTGCCAGTAGGACCACTGGGGGACGGCGGCCCCAGCATTTT
>many|TRBJ2-1|.|TRBV7-9
CASSSRDNEQFF
TGTGCCAGCAGCTCCCGGGACAATGAGCAGTTCTTC
>.|TRBJ2-7|.|TRBV12-3/TRBV12-4
CASTYLGTARYEQYF
TGTGCCAGCACCTATCTTGGGACGGCCAGGTACGAGCAGTACTTC
>many|TRBJ2-1|.|TRBV5-8
CASSLGGRNEQFF
TGTGCCAGCAGCTTGGGAGGTAGAAATGAGCAGTTCTTC
>few|TRBJ2-5|TRBD2|TRBV11-2
CASSVGTSGEETQYF
TGTGCCAGCAGCGTCGGGACTAGCGGGGAAGAGACCCAGTACTTC
>many|TRBJ2-7|.|TRBV4-3
CASSQDPGSYEQYF
TGCGCCAGCAGCCAAGATCCCGGCAGCTACGAGCAGTACTTC
>many|TRBJ1-2|.|TRBV5-6
CASSLEAAAYGYTF
TGTGCCAGCAGCTTGGAGGCGGCTGCCTATGGCTACACCTTC
>.|TRBJ1-2|.|TRBV20-1
CSAPGQRDFYGYTF
TGCAGTGCGCCAGGACAGCGAGATTTTTATGGCTACACCTTC
>many|TRBJ2-7|.|TRBV6-2/TRBV6-3
CASSSRQAEGVEQYF
TGTGCCAGCAGTTCCCGACAGGCTGAAGGGGTCGAGCAGTACTTC
>.|TRBJ1-2|.|TRBV6-5
CASSRGDGYYGYTF
TGTGCCAGCAGTAGAGGAGACGGATACTATGGCTACACCTTC
>many|TRBJ2-3|TRBD2|TRBV7-9
CASRLAGSTDTQYF
TGTGCCAGCCGACTAGCGGGGAGCACAGATACGCAGTATTTT
>few|TRBJ2-1|.|TRBV20-1
CSARRPGAGNEQFF
TGCAGTGCTAGGAGGCCAGGGGCAGGCAATGAGCAGTTCTTC
>once|TRBJ1-1|.|TRBV29-1
CSVDRRNTEAFF
TGCAGCGTTGACAGGCGCAACACTGAAGCTTTCTTT
>many|TRBJ2-5|TRBD1|TRBV5-1
CASSRRQGLQETQYF
TGCGCCAGCAGCCGCCGACAGGGCTTACAAGAGACCCAGTACTTC
>few|TRBJ2-3|.|TRBV12-3/TRBV12-4
CASSVTRTDTQYF
TGTGCCAGCAGTGTCACTAGGACAGATACGCAGTATTTT
>few|TRBJ2-1|.|TRBV7-9
CASSSPGLRGNEQFF
TGTGCCAGCAGCTCACCGGGACTTAGGGGCAATGAGCAGTTCTTC
>.|TRBJ2-1|TRBD2|TRBV3-1
CASSVTSGNNEQFF
TGTGCCAGCAGCGTTACTAGCGGAAACAATGAGCAGTTCTTC
>many|TRBJ1-2|TRBD1|TRBV7-3
CASSSRTGNGYTF
TGTGCCAGCAGCTCCCGGACAGGGAATGGCTACACCTTC
>.|TRBJ1-1|.|TRBV29-1
CSVSGLMNTEAFF
TGCAGCGTGTCAGGGCTCATGAACACTGAAGCTTTCTTT
>many|TRBJ1-1|TRBD1|TRBV4-2
CASSRDRGNTEAFF
TGTGCCAGCAGCCGAGACAGGGGGAACACTGAAGCTTTCTTT
>many|TRBJ1-1|.|TRBV6-5
CASSYDGWGGTEAFF
TGTGCCAGCAGTTACGACGGATGGGGGGGCACTGAAGCTTTCTTT
>.|TRBJ1-5|.|TRBV7-2
CASSRDSSNQPQHF
TGTGCCAGCAGTCGAGATTCAAGCAATCAGCCCCAGCATTTT
>.|TRBJ1-6|.|TRBV2
CASSVTLPGSPLHF
TGTGCCAGCAGTGTTACCTTACCAGGGTCACCCCTCCACTTT
>.|TRBJ2-1|TRBD2|TRBV7-3
CASSLSPASGRANEQFF
TGTGCCAGCAGCTTAAGCCCTGCTAGCGGGAGAGCGAATGAGCAGTTCTTC
>.|TRBJ2-2|.|TRBV7-2
CASSLLVQSGNTGELFF
TGTGCCAGCAGCTTATTGGTCCAGTCCGGAAACACCGGGGAGCTGTTTTTT
>.|TRBJ1-2|TRBD1|TRBV6-5
CASSKTGRGGYTF
TGTGCCAGCAGCAAGACAGGGAGGGGTGGCTACACCTTC
>.|TRBJ2-7|TRBD1|TRBV5-6
CASSQGDRGYEQYF
TGTGCCAGCAGCCAAGGGGACAGGGGCTACGAGCAGTACTTC
>many|TRBJ2-3|TRBD2|TRBV7-2
CASSPGLAGGFTDTQYF
TGTGCCAGCAGCCCCGGACTAGCGGGGGGGTTCACAGATACGCAGTATTTT
>many|TRBJ2-3|.|TRBV9
CASSVAGGGTDTQYF
TGTGCCAGCAGCGTAGCCGGCGGGGGCACAGATACGCAGTATTTT
>many|TRBJ2-7|TRBD1|TRBV3-1
CASSLQGITYEQYF
TGTGCCAGCAGCCTACAGGGGATTACCTACGAGCAGTACTTC
>many|TRBJ2-7|.|TRBV6-1
CANSPRDGNYEQYF
TGTGCCAACAGCCCCCGGGACGGTAACTACGAGCAGTACTTC
>.|TRBJ2-1|TRBD2|TRBV4-2
CASSRNIDPSGGAYEQFF
TGTGCCAGCAGCCGCAATATTGATCCTAGCGGGGGGGCCTATGAGCAGTTCTTC
>few|TRBJ2-7|.|TRBV12-3/TRBV12-4
CASSSSREQYF
TGTGCCAGCAGTTCTTCCAGGGAGCAGTACTTC
>many|TRBJ2-4|TRBD1|TRBV20-1
CSARERTGNIKNIQYF
TGCAGTGCTAGAGAGAGGACAGGGAATATCAAAAACATTCAGTACTTC
>.|TRBJ1-1|.|TRBV29-1
CSSTLGAIGTEAFF
TGCAGCTCGACATTGGGGGCTATTGGAACTGAAGCTTTCTTT